This entry describes one T cell receptor beta chain. Its specificity is not known. The CDR3 extends over 14 amino acids. The V gene lost 5 bases and the J gene lost 1 base, with 7 bases spanning the gap. Germline-derived CDR1 and CDR2 are SGHRS and YFSETQ. This entry belongs to a study of graft-versus-host responses after intestinal transplantation. Points from the study as a whole: Early post-transplant declines in HvG were associated with peak levels of circulating GvH clones.

The method was immunoSEQ multiplex PCR; TCRdb's version includes in-frame clones alone and lacks a portion of them. The sample lists approximately 94,000 clones, roughly 87% seen once, with around 1% in the top ten. The sequences come from unstimulated CD4+ T cells sorted from spleen or lymph node cells, collected before transplant. This sequence originates from a human donor who was the organ donor for an intestinal transplant. This chain uses TRBV5-1 with TRBJ2-6; D is unclear. The CDR3 DNA reads as TGCGCCAGCAGAGAGACTTCTGGGGCCAACGTCCTGACTTTC. Amino acid sequence: CASRETSGANVLTF.